Presented here are 3 T cell receptor beta chains from one specimen sequenced in a study of cytomegalovirus exposure and HLA in healthy donors. The assay was immunoSEQ multiplex PCR, and TCRdb's table has in-frame clones only and misses some. The repertoire holds 150,000 to 200,000 clones, with 84% as singletons. Sequenced material: PBMCs. The receptor set was obtained from a man in his thirties or forties in good health and CMV-seropositive.

V usage is TRBV7-2 and J usage is TRBJ2-3; 11 positions match TRBD2. Per germline, CDR1 SGHTA and CDR2 FQGNSA. There are 17 residues in the CDR3. V lost 1 base, J lost 1 base, and 4 bases stayed unmatched. The chain's CDR3 is CASSLDSGGAGTDTQYF. The CDR3 DNA reads TGTGCCAGCAGCTTAGATAGCGGGGGGGCGGGCACAGATACGCAGTATTTT. Combining the CDR3 with reference TRBV7-2 and TRBJ2-3 gives the whole variable domain GAGVSQSPSNKVTEKGKDVELRCDPISGHTALYWYRQSLGQGLEFLIYFQGNSAPDKSGLPSDRFSAERTGGSVSTLTIQRTQQEDSAVYLCASSLDSGGAGTDTQYFGPGTRLTVL.

The chain joins TRBV4-1 to TRBJ1-6; 8 bases are a match to TRBD1. The germline V gene has CDR1 MGHRA and CDR2 YSYEKL. The V and J ends lost 4 bases and 6 bases, in that order; junction bases with no gene match: 5. The CDR3 totals 15 residues. The DNA of the CDR3 is TGCGCCAGCAGCCGCCGGGACAGGAGTAATTCACCCCTCCACTTT. It encodes CASSRRDRSNSPLHF.

The chain couples TRBV7-9 to TRBJ1-1; D possibly corresponds to TRBD1 (6 bases). Trimming took off 3 bases at V and 4 bases at J, with 12 bases between the two ends. Germline V gene lookup returns CDR1 SEHNR and CDR2 FQNEAQ (reference sequence). This CDR3 comprises 14 residues. The CDR3 loop is CASSFLAGATEAFF. CDR3 nucleotides: TGTGCCAGCAGCTTTCTGGCAGGGGCCACTGAAGCTTTCTTT.